This is a list of T cell receptor beta chains from one sample in a study of blood T cell repertoires in COVID-19. Clones were sequenced by immunoSEQ multiplex PCR, and TCRdb holds only the in-frame ones, with some missing. Of around 69,000 clones listed, 85% to 90% were seen once; the top ten hold about 5%. The sequenced sample consisted of peripheral blood. The receptor source for this set is a woman aged 45-65 years with active COVID-19. Both conserved end residues are part of each CDR3. D genes are given only for firm matches. Not all rows give a size; the values are once, few, many and, for expanded clones, a class.

clone_size j_call v_call d_call cdr3_nt cdr3_aa
once TRBJ2-6 TRBV24-1 TRBD1 TGTGCCACCAGTGATTTGGGGGCAGGGGGCACCAACGTCCTGACTTTC CATSDLGAGGTNVLTF
. TRBJ2-3 TRBV30 . TGTGCCTGGAAAGGGGCAGTAAGCACAGATACGCAGTATTTT CAWKGAVSTDTQYF
once TRBJ2-7 TRBV6-5 . TGTGCCGGACAGACAGCCGACTACGAGCAGTACTTC CAGQTADYEQYF
. TRBJ2-7 TRBV29-1 TRBD2 TGCAGCGTCGCACCTAGACTAGCGGGAGTTGGTACCTACGAGCAGTACTTC CSVAPRLAGVGTYEQYF
. TRBJ2-1 TRBV2 . TGTGCCAGCAGTCCAGCGCCCAGCTCCTACAATGAGCAGTTCTTC CASSPAPSSYNEQFF
. TRBJ2-7 TRBV7-9 . TGTGCCAGCAGCTTAATGGATGGAGGCGAGCAGTACTTC CASSLMDGGEQYF
. TRBJ1-1 TRBV9 TRBD1 TGTGCCAGCAGCGTAGGAGACAGGGCCTCTGAAGCTTTCTTT CASSVGDRASEAFF
few TRBJ1-5 TRBV15 TRBD1 TGTGCCACCAGCCCGGGACAGGGGGCCGTTGATAGCAATCAGCCCCAGCATTTT CATSPGQGAVDSNQPQHF
. TRBJ2-3 TRBV28 TRBD2 TGTGCCAGCAGTCTGGGACTAGCGGGAGGGCCGGCAGATACGCAGTATTTT CASSLGLAGGPADTQYF
many TRBJ1-2 TRBV10-2 . TGCGCCAGCAGTGAATCGAGTAATGGCTACACCTTC CASSESSNGYTF
. TRBJ2-7 TRBV19 TRBD1 TGTGCCAGTAGTATCCGTTCGAGTGGACAGGGGCCCTACGAGCAGTACTTC CASSIRSSGQGPYEQYF
. TRBJ2-6 TRBV7-2 . TGTGCCAGCAGCTTAGCGCGTACAGGCTCTGGGGCCAACGTCCTGACTTTC CASSLARTGSGANVLTF
. TRBJ1-1 TRBV18 . TGTGCCAGCTCACCCCTGTCGGCACAGGGCTCCACTGAAGCTTTCTTT CASSPLSAQGSTEAFF
medium-sized TRBJ2-7 TRBV3-1/TRBV3-2 . TGTGCCAGCAGCCCGACAGGTCCCGAGCAGTACTTC CASSPTGPEQYF
. TRBJ2-1 TRBV6-5 . TGTGCCAGCAGGACAGAAGCCTTAAATGAGCAGTTCTTC CASRTEALNEQFF
once TRBJ2-1 TRBV12-3/TRBV12-4 . TGTGCCACCTCGTTGTACTACAATGAGCAGTTCTTC CATSLYYNEQFF